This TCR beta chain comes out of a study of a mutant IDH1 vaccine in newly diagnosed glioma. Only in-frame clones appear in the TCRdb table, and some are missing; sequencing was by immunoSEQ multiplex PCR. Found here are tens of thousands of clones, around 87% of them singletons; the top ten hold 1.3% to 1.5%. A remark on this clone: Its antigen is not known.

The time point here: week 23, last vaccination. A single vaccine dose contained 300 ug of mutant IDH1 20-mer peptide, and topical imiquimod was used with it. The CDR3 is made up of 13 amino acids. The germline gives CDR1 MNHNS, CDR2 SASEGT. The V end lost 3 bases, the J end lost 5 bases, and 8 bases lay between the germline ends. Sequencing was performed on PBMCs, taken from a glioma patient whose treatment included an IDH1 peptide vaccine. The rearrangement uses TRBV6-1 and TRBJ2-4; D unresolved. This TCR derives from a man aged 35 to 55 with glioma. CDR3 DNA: TGTGCCAGCAGTGAGGGCAGACAAAACATTCAGTACTTC. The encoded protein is CASSEGRQNIQYF.